The source of this T cell receptor (beta chain) is a study of regulatory T cells in long-lasting Graves disease (dated by TCRdb to the early 2020s). For context, the study as a whole: Persistent Graves' disease was defined as persistently positive TSH receptor autoantibodies together with antithyroid drug treatment for over 5 years. Patients with persistent Graves' disease were compared with patients with newly diagnosed Graves' disease using TCR sequencing and RNA sequencing of peripheral blood. The study took place in China and was registered as a clinical trial. A total of about 33 samples underwent TCR sequencing, from roughly 13 patients with persistent Graves' disease and 20 or so patients with newly diagnosed Graves' disease. In the clinical cohort, patients with persistent Graves' disease had used antithyroid drugs for an average of around ten years.

Library construction relied on multiplex PCR. Sequenced on an Illumina HiSeq 4000. TCR beta libraries were built with iRepertoire HTBI primers and Arm-PCR amplification of CDR3 regions. PCR products were gel purified before sequencing. Regarding the original processing steps: Gene usage analysis of CDR3 amino acid clonotypes relied on the roughly 60 TRBV and fewer than 15 TRBJ segments identified across samples. COPE and FqMerger were used to merge the filtered high-quality paired reads into contigs. Contigs were aligned with BLAST to IMGT TRBV, TRBD and TRBJ reference genes, and CDR3 was defined per IMGT. Any clonotype with a frequency above 0.1% was classified as a highly expanded clone. Repertoire diversity was measured by Shannon entropy, and V-J evenness by the Gini coefficient. Public clonotypes were defined as clonotypes shared by more than one individual. TCRdb trimmed public reads at Q25 via fastp, called clones via MiXCR and kept in-frame beta chains. A single entry per CDR3 protein holds the most common genes and DNA from its merged rows. The V and J calls were not made by the authors but by TCRdb's processing. The sample table lists around 400,000 distinct CDR3 sequences, 23% of them with a count of one. The top ten hold over 25% of the sample.

Taken with the paper, the label for time point translates to: persistent/refractory GD, antithyroid drugs over 5 years with positive TRAb. RNA was extracted from PBMCs in TRIzol for both TCR sequencing and RNA sequencing. The diagnosis of Graves' disease was made according to American Thyroid Association guidelines. The patients came from an endocrinology department in Xi'an, China. Each patient gave roughly 10 milliliters of peripheral blood, collected in an EDTA anticoagulant tube. Ficoll Paque Plus density gradient separation was used to isolate PBMCs, and no further T cell sorting was done. An Agilent 2100 Bioanalyzer and agarose gel were used to check RNA quality, and a NanoDrop 2000 was used to measure RNA concentration. CDR1 is given as SNHLY and CDR2 as FYNNEI, both from the germline V gene. V ends up 1 base short and J 4 bases short, with an unmatched junction base count of 4. CDR3 length: 15 amino acids, cysteine to phenylalanine. CDR3 DNA is the only sequence kept; it has 45 bases, read in frame from the first base.

This clonotype occurred many times. Its antigen is still unknown. No base-level quality is on record; no much larger clone is a single base apart. Broad study findings and their caveats: The authors acknowledged the small sample size as a limitation that may reduce accuracy. Compared with newly diagnosed patients, persistent Graves' disease patients had lower TCR Shannon entropy and fewer highly expanded clones, which suggests clonal expansion. Only the TCR beta chain was sequenced and analyzed. A larger number of public clonotypes was shared among persistent patients (fewer than 3,000) than among newly diagnosed patients (around 870). Persistent disease showed preferential use of TRBV28, TRBJ1-2 and TRBJ2-5, whereas newly diagnosed disease favored TRBV20-1 and TRBJ2-1. Peripheral blood alone was examined, since thyroid tissue, which constituted the primary lesion, could not be accessed.

The chain is assembled from TRBV2 and TRBJ1-5; 7 bases in the middle match TRBD1. The starting material was peripheral blood mononuclear cells (PBMCs), obtained when the disease was refractory, from a patient treated with antithyroid drugs. This clonotype originated in a female donor with Graves disease. In nucleotide form, the sequence is TGTGCCAGCAGTGAAGGGGACAGCAAAAATCAGCCCCAGCATTTT. This sequence encodes CASSEGDSKNQPQHF.